The rows below give T cell receptor beta chains drawn from one sample of a study of T cell responses to AZD1222 COVID-19 vaccine. Profiled with immunoSEQ multiplex PCR; TCRdb holds only in-frame clones, not every one. The table shows 85,000 to 90,000 clones, with approximately 86% occurring only once. Sample: peripheral blood, taken on day 0 of MenACWY control vaccination. These receptors originate from an adult in good health. The CDR3 runs from the conserved cysteine through the conserved F or W. D genes are given only for firm matches. Not every row has a clone size; where given, it reads once, few, many or a size class.

j_call | d_call | clone_size | v_call | cdr3_nt | cdr3_aa
TRBJ1-6 | - | - | TRBV28 | TGTGCCAGCAGCCACTTTCTTTTGGATAATTCACCCCTCCACTTT | CASSHFLLDNSPLHF
TRBJ1-6 | - | - | TRBV7-2 | TGTGCCAGCACGCCCAGTGCAGGTGTTAATTCACCCCTCCACTTT | CASTPSAGVNSPLHF
TRBJ1-3 | - | - | TRBV2 | TGTGCCAGCAGTCTCCAGGGCGACGGTGGAAACACCATATATTTT | CASSLQGDGGNTIYF
TRBJ1-2 | - | - | TRBV28 | TGTGCCAGCAGTTTATCCAGACCCTGGACCCAGGCGGGATATGGCTACACCTTC | CASSLSRPWTQAGYGYTF
TRBJ1-1 | - | - | TRBV5-4 | TGTGCCAGCAGCTCTAGGAGACAGAGTTTGAACACTGAAGCTTTCTTT | CASSSRRQSLNTEAFF
TRBJ1-4 | TRBD1 | once | TRBV4-1 | TGCGCCAGCAGCCAAGTGGGACAGGGGCCCGCTAATGAAAAACTGTTTTTT | CASSQVGQGPANEKLFF
TRBJ1-2 | - | - | TRBV19 | TGTGCCAGTAGTATAGCAAGAAACTATGGCTACACCTTC | CASSIARNYGYTF
TRBJ2-1 | - | - | TRBV7-2 | TGTGCCAGCAGCGCCGGAGGAGGGCGGAAACTATACAATGAGCAGTTCTTC | CASSAGGGRKLYNEQFF
TRBJ1-1 | - | - | TRBV3-1/TRBV3-2 | TGTGCCAGCAGCCCCCGGGTAGGCACTGAAGCTTTCTTT | CASSPRVGTEAFF
TRBJ1-3 | - | - | TRBV28 | TGTGCCAGCCACTCAGGGGCGGGAAACACCATATATTTT | CASHSGAGNTIYF
TRBJ2-1 | - | - | TRBV2 | TGTGCCAGCAGTGCCCGGGGGAATGAGCAGTTCTTC | CASSARGNEQFF
TRBJ1-6 | TRBD1 | - | TRBV19 | TGTGCCAGTAAGGGACAGTGGGGACCCCTCCACTTT | CASKGQWGPLHF
TRBJ2-7 | - | - | TRBV20-1 | TGCAGTGCTAGAGGTCGGGGCGAGCAGTACTTC | CSARGRGEQYF
TRBJ2-7 | TRBD1 | - | TRBV3-1/TRBV3-2 | TGTGCCAGCAGCCGTCCAGGACAGGCCGTCTACGAGCAGTACTTC | CASSRPGQAVYEQYF
TRBJ2-7 | TRBD1 | - | TRBV28 | TGTGCCAGCAGTGTTCCGGGACAGGTCTACGAGCAGTACTTC | CASSVPGQVYEQYF
TRBJ2-7 | - | - | TRBV6-6 | TGTGCCAGCAGTTATCGGGGGACCTACGAGCAGTACTTC | CASSYRGTYEQYF
TRBJ1-1 | - | - | TRBV27 | TGTGCCACCAGTATTATTGGTCAGGGAGGTGAAGCTTTCTTT | CATSIIGQGGEAFF
TRBJ1-1 | - | once | TRBV19 | TGTGCCAGTAGTAGGACAGAGGGCACTGAAGCTTTCTTT | CASSRTEGTEAFF
TRBJ2-7 | - | - | TRBV6-2/TRBV6-3 | TGTGCCAGCAGCCACAGGGTGTGGGCCCCCTACGAGCAGTACTTC | CASSHRVWAPYEQYF
TRBJ1-3 | TRBD1 | - | TRBV19 | TGTGCCAGTAGTGGACAGGTTTTCAATGGAAACACCATATATTTT | CASSGQVFNGNTIYF
TRBJ1-5 | - | - | TRBV30 | TGTGCCTGGAGTGGGGAGTTGTGGAATCAGCCCCAGCATTTT | CAWSGELWNQPQHF
TRBJ1-2 | - | - | TRBV4-2 | TGTGCCAGCAGCCAAGAGCGGACCTCGGCTGAGGCTGGCTACACCTTC | CASSQERTSAEAGYTF
TRBJ1-4 | - | few | TRBV21-1 | TGTGCCAGCAGCAAAAGTCGGGACAGGGCAAGGGAAAAACTGTTTTTT | CASSKSRDRAREKLFF
TRBJ1-5 | - | - | TRBV19 | TGTGCCAGTAACGGGGCCAGGGCAGGATTGGGAAATCAGCCCCAGCATTTT | CASNGARAGLGNQPQHF
TRBJ1-1 | - | once | TRBV29-1 | TGCAGCGTTTACAGGGCTTACACTGAAGCTTTCTTT | CSVYRAYTEAFF
TRBJ2-5 | TRBD1 | - | TRBV29-1 | TGCAGCGTCGGACAGGGGGGGGCCGAGACCCAGTACTTC | CSVGQGGAETQYF
TRBJ2-1 | - | - | TRBV7-2 | TGTGCCAGCAGCTTATCGGCTGGGTTGGTGAACGATGAGCAGTTCTTC | CASSLSAGLVNDEQFF
TRBJ2-3 | - | - | TRBV7-3 | TGTGCCAGCAGCTTCGTGGGAGATACGCAGTATTTT | CASSFVGDTQYF
TRBJ1-5 | - | - | TRBV10-3 | TGTGCCATCAGTGACAGAGGATGGGATCAGCCCCAGCATTTT | CAISDRGWDQPQHF
TRBJ2-1 | - | - | TRBV7-2 | TGTGCCAGCAGCTTAGCGGGGAACTACAATGAGCAGTTCTTC | CASSLAGNYNEQFF
TRBJ2-1 | - | - | TRBV5-7 | TGTGCCAGCAGTTCAACGGGCACGCAGTTCTTC | CASSSTGTQFF
TRBJ1-1 | - | - | TRBV10-3 | TGTGCCATCAGAGTGACAGCGAACACTGAAGCTTTCTTT | CAIRVTANTEAFF
TRBJ2-7 | - | once | TRBV7-3 | TGTGCCAGCAGCCCGGGACTTCAACACGAGCAGTACTTC | CASSPGLQHEQYF
TRBJ2-3 | - | - | TRBV3-1/TRBV3-2 | TGTGCCAGCAGTCATACAGGGTACACAGATACGCAGTATTTT | CASSHTGYTDTQYF
TRBJ2-3 | - | - | TRBV6-1 | TGTGCCAGCAGTGACCCGGGGCGGACTAGCACAGATACGCAGTATTTT | CASSDPGRTSTDTQYF
TRBJ2-7 | - | - | TRBV19 | TGTGCCAGTAGTAAGAGGGAAGGGAACTCCTACGAGCAGTACTTC | CASSKREGNSYEQYF